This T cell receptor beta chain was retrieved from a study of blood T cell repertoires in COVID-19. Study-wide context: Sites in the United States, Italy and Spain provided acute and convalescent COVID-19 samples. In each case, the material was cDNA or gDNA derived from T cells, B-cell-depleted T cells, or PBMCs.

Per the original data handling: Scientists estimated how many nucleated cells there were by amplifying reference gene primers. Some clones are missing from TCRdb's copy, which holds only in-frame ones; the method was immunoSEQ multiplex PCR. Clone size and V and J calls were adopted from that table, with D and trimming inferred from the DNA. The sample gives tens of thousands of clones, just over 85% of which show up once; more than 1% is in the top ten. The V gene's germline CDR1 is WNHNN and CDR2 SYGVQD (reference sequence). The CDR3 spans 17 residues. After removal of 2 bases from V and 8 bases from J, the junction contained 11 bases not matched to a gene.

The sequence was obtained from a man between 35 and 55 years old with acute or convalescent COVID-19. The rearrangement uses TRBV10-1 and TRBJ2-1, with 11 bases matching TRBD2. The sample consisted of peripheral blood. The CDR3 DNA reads TGCGCCAGCAGTGAGACCAGACTAGCGGGGCCGCGGGATGAGCAGTTCTTC. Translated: CASSETRLAGPRDEQFF.